These 29 T cell receptor beta chains came from one sample sequenced in a study of blood T cell repertoires in COVID-19. The data were produced by immunoSEQ multiplex PCR, yet TCRdb's version contains in-frame clones alone and is incomplete. The table records approximately 210,000 clones, around four fifths of them present only once. Sequencing input: peripheral blood. Receptors originate from a man between 60 and 70 years old with COVID-19, enrolled during active disease.

The chain joins TRBV3-1 (or the pseudogene TRBV3-2) to TRBJ1-6; the D is unclear. Trimming pared 5 bases from V and 6 bases from J, leaving 11 bases between. Germline-derived CDR1 and CDR2 are LGHDT and YNNKEL (reference sequence). This CDR3 comprises 14 residues. CDR3 nucleotides: TGTGCCAGCAGCTTTCCAGAAGTTAATTCACCCCTCCACTTT. It yields the protein CASSFPEVNSPLHF.

The chain has TRBV30 and TRBJ1-1; perhaps TRBD1 as D (5 bases). Germline CDR1 is GTSNPN and CDR2 is SVGIG (reference sequence). Trimming removed 5 bases from V and 5 bases from J, with 12 bases in between. The CDR3 sequence is 12 residues long. In DNA form, the CDR3 reads TGTGCCTGGCTAGGGGCCGGGACTGAAGCTTTCTTT. Protein sequence: CAWLGAGTEAFF.

The chain has TRBV7-9 and TRBJ2-2; TRBD2 matches 8 bases. V lost 0 bases and J lost 4; bases outside the gene matches: 1. This CDR3 contains 15 residues. CDR1 and CDR2 from the germline V gene are SEHNR and FQNEAQ (reference sequence). This CDR3 is CASSLAAGGTGELFF. The CDR3 DNA sequence: TGTGCCAGCAGCTTAGCGGCGGGGGGCACCGGGGAGCTGTTTTTT.

This sequence joins TRBV13 and TRBJ2-6; D remains ambiguous. Germline loops: CDR1 PRHDT, CDR2 FYEKMQ (reference sequence). The CDR3 has 13 amino acids. V was trimmed by 7 bases and J by 2 bases, leaving 6 bases between them. CDR3 sequence: CASTRAGANVLTF. CDR3 bases: TGTGCCAGCACCCGGGCTGGGGCCAACGTCCTGACTTTC.

The genes are TRBV27 and TRBJ1-5; D may be TRBD1 (5 bases). Trimming cost V 6 bases and J 2 bases, with 20 bases left between them. The CDR3 loop spans 17 amino acids. From germline, CDR1 is MNHEY and CDR2 SMNVEV (reference sequence). For the CDR3, the DNA is TGTGCCAGCAGCCCAAACCCCCAGGCGGGGGGCAATCAGCCCCAGCATTTT. Residues: CASSPNPQAGGNQPQHF.

V usage is TRBV3-1 (or the pseudogene TRBV3-2) and J usage is TRBJ1-4; 7 bases are a match to TRBD1. The CDR3 length is 15 residues. Germline CDR1 and CDR2: LGHDT and YNNKEL (reference sequence). The V gene end was trimmed by 3 bases and the J gene end by 3 bases; junction bases not matched to a gene: 4. CDR3 sequence: CASSQGTASNEKLFF. CDR3 in DNA: TGTGCCAGCAGCCAGGGGACAGCCTCTAATGAAAAACTGTTTTTT.

The V call is TRBV5-1, the J call TRBJ1-5, with 7 bases lining up with TRBD1. CDR1 is SGHRS, CDR2 YFSETQ, per germline. V dropped 3 bases and J dropped 3; count of bases not matched to a gene: 3. The CDR3 has 14 amino acids. CDR3 DNA sequence: TGCGCCAGCAGCTCGGGACAGTCCAATCAGCCCCAGCATTTT. Its translation is CASSSGQSNQPQHF. Full variable domain (outside the CDR3, taken from reference TRBV5-1 and TRBJ1-5): KAGVTQTPRYLIKTRGQQVTLSCSPISGHRSVSWYQQTPGQGLQFLFEYFSETQRNKGNFPGRFSGRQFSNSRSEMNVSTLELGDSALYLCASSSGQSNQPQHFGDGTRLSIL.

The chain is built from TRBV29-1 and TRBJ1-2; TRBD1 matches 9 bases. The V and J ends lost 5 bases and 8 bases, in that order; junction bases with no gene match: 3. This CDR3 is 11 amino acids long. CDR1 is SQVTM and CDR2 is ANQGSEA in the germline V gene. Here the CDR3 reads CSVRDREGYTF. CDR3 coding DNA: TGCAGCGTTCGGGACAGGGAAGGCTACACCTTC.

The J gene is TRBJ1-5, the V gene TRBV19, with 11 positions matching TRBD1. With 5 bases clipped from V and 6 bases from J, the junction kept 9 bases outside the gene matches. This CDR3 spans 16 amino acids. Germline loops: CDR1 LNHDA, CDR2 SQIVND (reference sequence). The CDR3 here is CASSAGTGGFGQPQHF. CDR3 sequence (DNA): TGTGCCAGTAGTGCCGGGACAGGGGGTTTTGGTCAGCCCCAGCATTTT.

The chain combines TRBV27 with TRBJ1-5; tentative D call: TRBD1 (5 bases). The CDR3 totals 13 residues. Germline lookup yields CDR1 MNHEY and CDR2 SMNVEV (reference sequence). V was clipped by 3 bases and J by 7 bases, with 10 bases between them. CDR3 DNA: TGTGCCAGCAGTTTTACCGGGGGGCAGCCCCAGCATTTT. It codes for CASSFTGGQPQHF.

Only one count was recorded for this clone. The V and J genes are TRBV5-1 and TRBJ1-6; 8 nucleotides match TRBD1. V dropped 2 bases and J dropped 7; count of bases not matched to a gene: 8. Germline values: CDR1 SGHRS, CDR2 YFSETQ. The CDR3 sequence is 16 residues long. CDR3 nucleotides: TGCGCCAGCAGCTTTTTGCAGGGGGCGGGGAATTCACCCCTCCACTTT. This gives the protein CASSFLQGAGNSPLHF.

This clone was detected only a few times. The gene calls are TRBV27 and TRBJ2-1, with 7 positions matching TRBD2. The CDR3 is 17 residues long. Germline CDR1 reads MNHEY; CDR2 reads SMNVEV (reference sequence). V dropped 6 bases and J dropped 0; count of bases not matched to a gene: 11. The CDR3 region is CASRRKGLADSYNEQFF. In nucleotides, the CDR3 is TGTGCCAGCAGAAGAAAAGGCCTAGCGGACTCCTACAATGAGCAGTTCTTC.

This clone came up many times. The gene calls are TRBV18 and TRBJ1-5; D is unresolved. Germline values: CDR1 KGHSH, CDR2 LQKENI. V was cut by 1 base and J by 7 bases, with 14 bases left in between. The length of the CDR3 is 15 residues. CDR3 protein: CASSPQAGRRQPQHF. In nucleotides, the CDR3 is TGTGCCAGCTCACCACAGGCGGGGAGGCGGCAGCCCCAGCATTTT.

The rearrangement joins TRBV28 to TRBJ1-5; no clear D gene. With 7 bases removed from V and 0 bases from J, the gap between germline ends came to 10 bases. Germline assignment: CDR1 MDHEN and CDR2 SYDVKM. The CDR3 extends over 14 amino acids. The CDR3 loop reads CASTGYYSNQPQHF. The CDR3 bases are TGTGCCAGCACCGGGTATTATAGCAATCAGCCCCAGCATTTT.

This rearrangement joins TRBV18 to TRBJ2-1, with D possibly TRBD1 on 6 matching bases. CDR1 KGHSH and CDR2 LQKENI come from the germline V gene. Trimming took off 5 bases at V and 0 bases at J, with 17 bases between the two ends. CDR3 size: 17 residues. The chain's CDR3 is CASSLYQGQSSYNEQFF. CDR3 DNA sequence: TGTGCCAGCTCATTATACCAGGGACAAAGCTCCTACAATGAGCAGTTCTTC.

The CDR3 reads CASSSTLGTSGSTSYEQYF. The CDR3 bases are TGTGCCAGCAGCTCTACTCTTGGGACTAGCGGGTCCACTAGTTACGAGCAGTACTTC. The chain is built from TRBV13 and TRBJ2-7; 12 bases agree with TRBD2. Germline V CDR1 and CDR2: PRHDT, FYEKMQ (reference sequence). The junction had 17 bases not matched to a gene; V was cut back by 4 bases and J by 4 bases. CDR3 size: 19 residues.

There are a few counts of this clone. The chain carries TRBV28 and TRBJ1-2; 7 bases line up with TRBD1. Trimming cost V 7 bases and J 4 bases; bases outside gene matches: 12. The CDR3 sequence is 15 residues long. The germline CDR1 and CDR2 sequences are MDHEN and SYDVKM. CDR3 region: CASTLPGGKFYGYTF. CDR3 DNA sequence: TGTGCCAGCACCCTCCCAGGGGGAAAATTCTATGGCTACACCTTC.

This chain uses TRBV6-2 or TRBV6-3 with TRBJ2-2; 7 bases agree with TRBD1. Germline-derived CDR1 and CDR2 are MNHEY and SVGEGT. The CDR3 is made up of 16 amino acids. The V gene end was trimmed by 4 bases and the J gene end by 8 bases; junction bases not matched to a gene: 13. The CDR3, as DNA: TGTGCCAGCAGTTCGACTCGCCCGGACAGGCGAGGGGAGCTGTTTTTT. Translated, it gives CASSSTRPDRRGELFF.

This clone was counted a few times. This chain connects TRBV6-4 to TRBJ1-4; no firm D call. V lost 6 bases and J lost 7, with 15 bases in between. Germline assignment: CDR1 MRHNA and CDR2 SNTAGT. CDR3 length equals 14 residues. The CDR3 DNA sequence: TGTGCCAGCAGAGAACGGGGAGGGAGTGAAAAACTGTTTTTT. The encoded protein is CASRERGGSEKLFF.

This chain joins TRBV3-1 (or the pseudogene TRBV3-2) and TRBJ2-7; 8 bases are shared with TRBD1. Trimming took 4 bases from V and 4 from J; bases not matched to a gene: 6. The CDR3 spans 14 residues. Germline CDR1 is LGHDT and CDR2 is YNNKEL (reference sequence). The CDR3 DNA sequence: TGTGCCAGCAGCCTCACAGGGGGGACTTACGAGCAGTACTTC. It is translated as CASSLTGGTYEQYF.

This clone appeared once. The rearrangement links TRBV30 to TRBJ2-6, with D uncertain. V lost 0 bases and J lost 5, with 11 bases in between. The length of the CDR3 is 15 residues. Per the germline V gene, CDR1 is GTSNPN and CDR2 is SVGIG (reference sequence). The CDR3 nucleotides are TGTGCCTGGAGTGTAAGAGGTTATCGGGCCAACGTCCTGACTTTC. This sequence encodes CAWSVRGYRANVLTF. The full variable domain, rest sourced from reference TRBV30 and TRBJ2-6, is SQTIHQWPATLVQPVGSPLSLECTVEGTSNPNLYWYRQAAGRGLQLLFYSVGIGQISSEVPQNLSASRPQDRQFILSSKKLLLSDSGFYLCAWSVRGYRANVLTFGAGSRLTVL.

The chain is built from TRBV6-5 and TRBJ1-2; D may be TRBD1 (5 bases). CDR3 length: 15 residues. V gave up 0 bases and J gave up 4 bases, with 12 bases separating them. Germline CDR1 and CDR2: MNHEY and SVGAGI. The CDR3 protein is CASSYSGTDGYGYTF. CDR3 DNA: TGTGCCAGCAGTTACTCAGGGACTGACGGCTATGGCTACACCTTC.

This clone was seen more than once but under ten times. V and J are TRBV24-1 and TRBJ1-1; D may be TRBD1 (6 bases). This CDR3 has 13 amino acids. Deletions cut 9 bases from V and 4 bases from J, with 14 bases between. Germline CDR1 is KGHDR and CDR2 is SFDVKD. The chain's CDR3 is CATRKGDRTEAFF. In DNA, the CDR3 is TGTGCCACCCGGAAGGGGGATCGCACTGAAGCTTTCTTT.

The V call is TRBV2, the J call TRBJ1-5; 12 nucleotides match TRBD1. The CDR3 runs 15 residues. The germline CDR1 and CDR2 sequences are SNHLY and FYNNEI. Germline trimming cut 7 bases from V and 9 bases from J; bases unmatched to any gene: 10. CDR3 DNA sequence: TGTGCCAGCACTCCCACGGGACAGGGGGCTCGGCCCCAGCATTTT. The encoded protein is CASTPTGQGARPQHF.

CDR3 amino acids: CASSPREGGRGFGNTIYF. The DNA of the CDR3 is TGTGCCAGCAGCCCTCGCGAAGGGGGCAGGGGCTTCGGAAACACCATATATTTT. The chain links TRBV9 to TRBJ1-3, with 7 bases identical to TRBD1. Trimming removed 4 bases from V and 4 bases from J; junction bases left unmatched: 17. Germline V gene lookup returns CDR1 SGDLS and CDR2 YYNGEE. This CDR3 region has 18 residues.

This clone was observed a single time. This chain uses TRBV2 with TRBJ2-5; 9 bases are shared with TRBD1. The germline CDR1 and CDR2 sequences are SNHLY and FYNNEI. This CDR3 has 15 residues. J lost 4 bases, V lost 6 bases, and 9 bases had no gene match. CDR3 region: CASRPGQGVAETQYF. The CDR3 DNA reads TGTGCCAGCAGGCCGGGACAGGGAGTTGCAGAGACCCAGTACTTC.

The chain links TRBV11-3 to TRBJ2-1; D may be TRBD1 (6 bases). The germline gives CDR1 SGHNT, CDR2 YENEEA. The CDR3 covers 13 residues. The ends were cut back, 0 bases at V and 9 bases at J, with 9 bases in the middle. CDR3 loop: CASSLEAGVEQFF. CDR3 nucleotides: TGTGCCAGCAGCTTAGAGGCAGGGGTTGAGCAGTTCTTC. The entire variable domain, with the rest obtained from reference TRBV11-3 and TRBJ2-1, is as follows: EAGVVQSPRYKIIEKKQPVAFWCNPISGHNTLYWYLQNLGQGPELLIRYENEEAVDDSQLPKDRFSAERLKGVDSTLKIQPAELGDSAVYLCASSLEAGVEQFFGPGTRLTVL.

The rearrangement links TRBV28 to TRBJ1-1, with 8 bases fitting TRBD1. The V gene end was trimmed by 6 bases and the J gene end by 4 bases; junction bases not matched to a gene: 7. The CDR3 extends over 14 amino acids. Germline V gene sequence: CDR1 MDHEN, CDR2 SYDVKM. The CDR3 reads CASSATGGITEAFF. In DNA form, the CDR3 reads TGTGCCAGCAGCGCTACAGGGGGTATCACTGAAGCTTTCTTT.

The V call is TRBV27, the J call TRBJ2-7; possible D gene TRBD2, 5 bases. From germline, CDR1 is MNHEY and CDR2 SMNVEV (reference sequence). The V and J ends lost 8 bases and 5 bases respectively, with 22 bases between them. This CDR3 spans 15 amino acids. The chain's CDR3 is CASGKRWENGNEQYF. Written as DNA, the CDR3 is TGTGCCAGCGGGAAGAGGTGGGAGAACGGGAACGAGCAGTACTTC.